This TCR beta chain was recorded in a study of OX40 agonist ivuxolimab in advanced cancers. Overall study context: Every 2 weeks, patients received ivuxolimab intravenously, dosed at 0.01 to 10 mg/kg. Three dose-escalation patients had partial responses: one with hepatocellular carcinoma and two with cutaneous melanoma.

TCRdb keeps only in-frame clones here, not all; method: immunoSEQ multiplex PCR. The sample consists of under 100,000 clones, nearly 90% of them appearing once. People who had autoimmune disease history or systemic immunosuppression were excluded. V lost 0 bases to trimming and J lost 5 bases, with 7 bases between them. The CDR3 is made up of 14 amino acids. Per the germline V gene, CDR1 is SGHTA and CDR2 is FQGTGA. This clonotype was obtained from an adult with an advanced solid tumor such as melanoma, head and neck, liver or kidney cancer. Sequenced here: CD4+ or CD8+ T cells sorted from blood, sampled in a trial of the OX40 agonist ivuxolimab. The V gene is TRBV7-3, the J gene TRBJ2-2, with a possible D match to TRBD2 (6 bases). CDR3 nucleotide sequence: TGTGCCAGCAGCTTAACGGGGGGAACCGGGGAGCTGTTTTTT. As protein: CASSLTGGTGELFF.